This TCR beta chain was identified in a study of cytomegalovirus exposure and HLA in healthy donors. Study-wide results and limits: Evidence from a later analysis indicated that most CMV-associated TCR beta chains looked HLA-restricted. In vitro checks showed that a few CMV-associated chains really do target CMV antigens. Both high specificity and high sensitivity reportedly marked the classifier's diagnosis of cytomegalovirus status. Immune exposure data for these donors was limited to CMV serostatus.

Comments on this clone: What it recognizes is unknown.

Germline V gene sequence: CDR1 GTSNPN, CDR2 SVGIG (reference sequence). V was pared by 0 bases and J by 1 base, with 15 bases between. The CDR3 contains 16 residues. The PCR contained 60 Vbeta and 13 Jbeta primers. TCRdb's table, derived via immunoSEQ multiplex PCR, lists solely in-frame clones and lacks some. In the table there are 150,000 to 200,000 clones, about 59% of which are singletons. Sequenced sample: PBMCs. The gene calls are TRBV30 and TRBJ2-5, with a possible D match to TRBD2 (7 bases). The sequence derives from a man in his forties or fifties in good health and CMV-seronegative. CDR3 coding DNA: TGTGCCTGGAGTGTACGAGAGGGGGGGATCCAAGAGACCCAGTACTTC. Translation: CAWSVREGGIQETQYF.